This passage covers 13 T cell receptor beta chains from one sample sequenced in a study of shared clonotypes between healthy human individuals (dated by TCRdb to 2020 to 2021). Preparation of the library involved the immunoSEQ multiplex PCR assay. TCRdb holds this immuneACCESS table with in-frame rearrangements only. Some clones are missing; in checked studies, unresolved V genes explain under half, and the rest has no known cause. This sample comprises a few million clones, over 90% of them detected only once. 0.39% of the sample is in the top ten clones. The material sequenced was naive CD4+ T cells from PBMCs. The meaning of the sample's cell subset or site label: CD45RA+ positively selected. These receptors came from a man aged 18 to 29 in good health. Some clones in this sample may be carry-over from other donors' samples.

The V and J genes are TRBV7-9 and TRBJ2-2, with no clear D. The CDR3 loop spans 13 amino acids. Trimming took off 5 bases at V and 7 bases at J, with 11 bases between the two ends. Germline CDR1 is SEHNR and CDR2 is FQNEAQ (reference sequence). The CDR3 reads CASSPTHLGELFF. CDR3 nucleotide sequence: TGTGCCAGCAGCCCTACCCATCTCGGGGAGCTGTTTTTT.

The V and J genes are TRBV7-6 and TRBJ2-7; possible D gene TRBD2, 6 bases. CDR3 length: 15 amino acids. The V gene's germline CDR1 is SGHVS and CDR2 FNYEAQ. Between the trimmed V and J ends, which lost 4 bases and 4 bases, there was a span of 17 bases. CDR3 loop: CASSSYGGIGYEQYF. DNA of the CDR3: TGTGCCAGCAGCTCCTATGGCGGGATAGGGTACGAGCAGTACTTC.

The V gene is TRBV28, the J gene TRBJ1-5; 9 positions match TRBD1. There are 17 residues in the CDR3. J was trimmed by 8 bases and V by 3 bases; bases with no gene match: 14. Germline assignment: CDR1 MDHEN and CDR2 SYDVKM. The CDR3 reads CASSFVIVGQGRKPQHF. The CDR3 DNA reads TGTGCCAGCAGTTTTGTGATCGTCGGACAGGGGAGGAAGCCCCAGCATTTT. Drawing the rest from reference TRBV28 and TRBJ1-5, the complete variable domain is DVKVTQSSRYLVKRTGEKVFLECVQDMDHENMFWYRQDPGLGLRLIYFSYDVKMKEKGDIPEGYSVSREKKERFSLILESASTNQTSMYLCASSFVIVGQGRKPQHFGDGTRLSIL.

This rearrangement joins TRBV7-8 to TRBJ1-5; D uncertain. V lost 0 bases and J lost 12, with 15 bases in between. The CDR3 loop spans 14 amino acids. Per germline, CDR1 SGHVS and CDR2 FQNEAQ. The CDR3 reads CASSLASSTSVQHF. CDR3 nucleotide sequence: TGTGCCAGCAGCTTAGCTAGTTCAACCAGTGTCCAGCATTTT.

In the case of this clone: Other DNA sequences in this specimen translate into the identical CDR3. The CDR3: CSVGSYEQYF. The CDR3 region has the DNA TGCAGCGTTGGCAGCTACGAGCAGTACTTC. The chain couples TRBV29-1 to TRBJ2-7; D gene ambiguous. The CDR3 consists of 10 residues. V gave up 4 bases and J gave up 3 bases, with 4 bases separating them. Germline CDR1 reads SQVTM; CDR2 reads ANQGSEA.

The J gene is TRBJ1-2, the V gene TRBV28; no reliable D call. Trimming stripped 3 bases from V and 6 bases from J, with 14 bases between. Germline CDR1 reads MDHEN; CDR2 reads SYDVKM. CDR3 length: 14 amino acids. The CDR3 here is CASSLGIPWNGYTF. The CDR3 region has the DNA TGTGCCAGCAGTTTGGGGATCCCTTGGAATGGCTACACCTTC.

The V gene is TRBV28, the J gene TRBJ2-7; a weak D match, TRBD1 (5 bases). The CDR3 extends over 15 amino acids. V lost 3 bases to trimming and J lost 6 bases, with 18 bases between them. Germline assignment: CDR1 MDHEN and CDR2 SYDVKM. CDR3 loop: CASSFVRQGRSEQYF. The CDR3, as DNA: TGTGCCAGCAGTTTTGTCCGGCAGGGCCGCTCCGAGCAGTACTTC.

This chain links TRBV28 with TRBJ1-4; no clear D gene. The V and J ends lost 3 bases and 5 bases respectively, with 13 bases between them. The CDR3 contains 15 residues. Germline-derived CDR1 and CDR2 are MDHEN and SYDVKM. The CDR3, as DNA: TGTGCCAGCAGTTTCCCGGACCCGGGGAATGAAAAACTGTTTTTT. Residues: CASSFPDPGNEKLFF.

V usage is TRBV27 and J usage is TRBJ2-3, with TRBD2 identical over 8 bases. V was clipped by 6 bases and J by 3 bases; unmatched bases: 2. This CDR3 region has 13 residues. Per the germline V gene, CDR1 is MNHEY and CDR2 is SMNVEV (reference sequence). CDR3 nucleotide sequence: TGTGCCAGCAGGAGACTAGCGACAGATACGCAGTATTTT. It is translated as CASRRLATDTQYF.

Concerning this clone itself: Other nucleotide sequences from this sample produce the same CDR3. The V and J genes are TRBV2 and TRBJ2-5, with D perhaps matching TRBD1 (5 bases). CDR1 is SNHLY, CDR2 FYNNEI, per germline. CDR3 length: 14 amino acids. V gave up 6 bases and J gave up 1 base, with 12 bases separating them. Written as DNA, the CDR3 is TGTGCCAGCAGCCGGACATCAGGCCAAGAGACCCAGTACTTC. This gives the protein CASSRTSGQETQYF. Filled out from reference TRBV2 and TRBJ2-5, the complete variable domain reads EPEVTQTPSHQVTQMGQEVILRCVPISNHLYFYWYRQILGQKVEFLVSFYNNEISEKSEIFDDQFSVERPDGSNFTLKIRSTKLEDSAMYFCASSRTSGQETQYFGPGTRLLVL.

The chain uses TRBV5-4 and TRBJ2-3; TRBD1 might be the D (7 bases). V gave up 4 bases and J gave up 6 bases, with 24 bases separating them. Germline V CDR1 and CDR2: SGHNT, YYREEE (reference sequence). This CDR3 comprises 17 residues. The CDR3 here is CASSGVRGQPQSDTQYF. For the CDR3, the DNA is TGTGCCAGCAGCGGAGTGCGGGGACAGCCCCAATCTGATACGCAGTATTTT.

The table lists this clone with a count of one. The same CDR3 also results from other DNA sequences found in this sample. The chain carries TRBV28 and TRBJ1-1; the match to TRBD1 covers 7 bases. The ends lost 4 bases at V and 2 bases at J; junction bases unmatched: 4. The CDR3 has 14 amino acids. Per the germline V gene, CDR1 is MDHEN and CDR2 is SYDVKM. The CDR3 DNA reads TGTGCCAGCAGTTACAGGGGACTAAACACTGAAGCTTTCTTT. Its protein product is CASSYRGLNTEAFF.

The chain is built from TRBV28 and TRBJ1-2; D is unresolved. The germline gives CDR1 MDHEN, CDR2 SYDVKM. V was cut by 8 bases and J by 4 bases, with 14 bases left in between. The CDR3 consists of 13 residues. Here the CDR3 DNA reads TGTGCCAGCGGCCGGGATGTAGGCTATGGCTACACCTTC. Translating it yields CASGRDVGYGYTF.